This TCR beta chain originates from a study of blood T cell repertoires in COVID-19. Across the whole study: T cells, B-cell-depleted T cells, or PBMCs supplied cDNA or gDNA.

The count of this clone is one. V was pared by 4 bases and J by 5 bases, with 21 bases between. The V gene's germline CDR1 is LNHDA and CDR2 SQIVND (reference sequence). The CDR3 runs 17 residues. TCRdb's copy holds only in-frame clones and misses some; the assay was immunoSEQ multiplex PCR. The sample shows fewer than 200,000 clones, around 84% of them seen only once. Sequenced: PBMCs or T cells enriched from blood (not recorded which). This receptor was identified in a man aged 45-65 years who had recovered from COVID-19. The chain joins TRBV19 to TRBJ2-1; D possibly corresponds to TRBD2 (6 bases). The CDR3 reads CASSSSVFFSGDNEQFF. In nucleotides, the CDR3 is TGTGCCAGTAGTAGCTCCGTCTTCTTCTCGGGAGACAATGAGCAGTTCTTC.